This is a list of T cell receptor beta chains from one sample in a study of identical twins. TCRdb processed the 5' RACE reads anew with MiXCR; each CDR3 protein has one entry. The sample shows roughly 690,000 distinct CDR3 sequences, 20% to 25% of them seen only once. These data were likewise used in another study, on T cells expressing NK-cell markers.

The sample was PBMCs. The origin of the receptors is a young woman in good health. The CDR3 runs from the conserved cysteine through the conserved F or W. The order of the fields is V gene, J gene, clone size, D gene, CDR3 DNA, CDR3 protein. D genes are given only for firm matches. Size is omitted from some rows. Given values are once, few, many or a class for expanded clones.

V gene: TRBV6-1; J gene: TRBJ2-7; clone size: NA; D gene: NA; CDR3 DNA: TGTGCCAGCAGTGAGCTCCCCTACGAGCAGTACTTC; CDR3 protein: CASSELPYEQYF
V gene: TRBV5-1; J gene: TRBJ2-1; clone size: NA; D gene: TRBD1; CDR3 DNA: TGCGCCAGCAGTAAAACAGGGGGCTCCTACAATGAGCAGTTCTTC; CDR3 protein: CASSKTGGSYNEQFF
V gene: TRBV5-6; J gene: TRBJ2-5; clone size: many; D gene: TRBD2; CDR3 DNA: TGTGCCAGCAGCCCGACAGTGCTAGCGGTAGAGACCCAGTACTTC; CDR3 protein: CASSPTVLAVETQYF
V gene: TRBV11-2; J gene: TRBJ2-2; clone size: few; D gene: NA; CDR3 DNA: TGTGCCAGCAGCTTAGTGGGGCGGAGACAAGCGGGCGACACCGGGGAGCTGTTTTTT; CDR3 protein: CASSLVGRRQAGDTGELFF
V gene: TRBV20-1; J gene: TRBJ2-5; clone size: NA; D gene: TRBD2; CDR3 DNA: TGCAGTGCTCACCGGACTAGCGGGCAAGAGACCCAGTACTTC; CDR3 protein: CSAHRTSGQETQYF
V gene: TRBV11-3; J gene: TRBJ2-1; clone size: NA; D gene: TRBD2; CDR3 DNA: TGTGCCAGCAGCTTAGATAGCACAGCGGGGGCCTACAATGAGCAGTTCTTC; CDR3 protein: CASSLDSTAGAYNEQFF
V gene: TRBV7-2; J gene: TRBJ2-2; clone size: few; D gene: TRBD2; CDR3 DNA: TGTGCCAGCAGCCCTCGGACTAGCGGCACCGGGGAGCTGTTTTTT; CDR3 protein: CASSPRTSGTGELFF
V gene: TRBV5-4; J gene: TRBJ2-7; clone size: few; D gene: NA; CDR3 DNA: TGTGCCAGCAGCTACCACGACAGGATCTACGAGCAGTACTTC; CDR3 protein: CASSYHDRIYEQYF
V gene: TRBV6-5; J gene: TRBJ2-7; clone size: NA; D gene: NA; CDR3 DNA: TGTGCCAGCAGTTACTCGAAGCGCGGGCAGGTCTACGAGCAGTACTTC; CDR3 protein: CASSYSKRGQVYEQYF
V gene: TRBV20-1; J gene: TRBJ2-3; clone size: few; D gene: NA; CDR3 DNA: TGCAGTGCTTCTGACGTGACTAGCACAGATACGCAGTATTTT; CDR3 protein: CSASDVTSTDTQYF
V gene: TRBV5-4; J gene: TRBJ1-2; clone size: few; D gene: NA; CDR3 DNA: TGTGCCAGCAGCTTGGCCAGGGGCGGTGGCTACACCTTC; CDR3 protein: CASSLARGGGYTF
V gene: TRBV11-2; J gene: TRBJ2-7; clone size: few; D gene: TRBD2; CDR3 DNA: TGTGCCAGCAGCTTATTATCTCGTGGGCTAGCGGGAGGATACGAGCAGTACTTC; CDR3 protein: CASSLLSRGLAGGYEQYF
V gene: TRBV15; J gene: TRBJ1-5; clone size: NA; D gene: NA; CDR3 DNA: TGTGCCACCAGCAGAGGAACCCCTTGGGGCAATCAGCCCCAGCATTTT; CDR3 protein: CATSRGTPWGNQPQHF
V gene: TRBV12-3/TRBV12-4; J gene: TRBJ2-5; clone size: few; D gene: NA; CDR3 DNA: TGTGCCAGCAGCCGGACTCCTCCGGGAGAGACCCAGTACTTC; CDR3 protein: CASSRTPPGETQYF
V gene: TRBV7-9; J gene: TRBJ2-3; clone size: NA; D gene: TRBD2; CDR3 DNA: TGTGCCAGCATCCAAACTAGCGGGGGGACAGATACGCAGTATTTT; CDR3 protein: CASIQTSGGTDTQYF
V gene: TRBV9; J gene: TRBJ2-7; clone size: NA; D gene: TRBD2; CDR3 DNA: TGTGCCAGCAGCCCTCGGACTAGCGGGAGGGCCAGGGAGCAGTACTTC; CDR3 protein: CASSPRTSGRAREQYF
V gene: TRBV9; J gene: TRBJ1-6; clone size: few; D gene: NA; CDR3 DNA: TGTGCCAGCAGCCCATGGGCAGAGTATAATTCACCCCTCCACTTT; CDR3 protein: CASSPWAEYNSPLHF
V gene: TRBV6-2/TRBV6-3; J gene: TRBJ2-7; clone size: NA; D gene: TRBD2; CDR3 DNA: TGTGCCAGCAGTAAGAAGGGACTAGCGGGATCTCACTACGAGCAGTACTTC; CDR3 protein: CASSKKGLAGSHYEQYF
V gene: TRBV20-1; J gene: TRBJ2-7; clone size: NA; D gene: TRBD2; CDR3 DNA: TGCAGTGCTAAAGTTAGCGGGGCCTACGAGCAGTACTTC; CDR3 protein: CSAKVSGAYEQYF
V gene: TRBV11-2; J gene: TRBJ2-2; clone size: NA; D gene: TRBD2; CDR3 DNA: TGTGCCAGCAGCTTATACCTAAGCGGGAGTAACACCGGGGAGCTGTTTTTT; CDR3 protein: CASSLYLSGSNTGELFF
V gene: TRBV20-1; J gene: TRBJ1-5; clone size: NA; D gene: NA; CDR3 DNA: TGCAGTGCTAGAGAAAGGGAGGTGAAGCCCCAGCATTTT; CDR3 protein: CSAREREVKPQHF